This T cell receptor beta chain is drawn from a study of STAT5B mutations in CD4+ large granular lymphocyte leukemia (dated by TCRdb to between 2021 and 2023). About the full investigation: Among healthy controls, the CDR3 'QG' motif was associated with a particular HLA allele. Flow cytometry performed on FACSCanto II or FACSVerse showed that the purified fractions had more than 95% purity among lymphocytes. The TCRbeta repertoires of CD4+ T-cell large granular lymphocyte leukemia patients were compared with the TCRbeta repertoires of healthy blood donors.

The germline V gene (reference sequence) gives CDR1 as SEHNR and CDR2 as FQNEAQ. V loses 4 bases at its end and J loses 0 bases; junction bases beyond the gene matches: 5. The CDR3 goes from the cysteine to the phenylalanine over 17 residues. Just CDR3 DNA is preserved here, 51 bases in frame from base 1. Healthy controls were roughly 35 blood donors whose buffy coats came from the Finnish Red Cross blood service. All TCR-sequenced material derived from peripheral blood: patient blood samples and healthy donor buffy coats. Peripheral blood mononuclear cells were isolated by Ficoll-Hypaque gradient centrifugation. For the healthy controls, CD4+ cells were obtained from buffy coats by magnetic purification. The Gentra Puregene Cell and Tissue kit was used to extract genomic DNA, and a Qubit 2.0 fluorometer was used to measure the amount of genomic DNA. With regard to this clone: Its antigen is currently not known. No per-base quality is available; no much larger clone lies one base away.

Results and caveats for the whole study, not just this receptor: Greater clonality appeared to be present in CD4-sorted patient repertoires than in healthy CD4+ repertoires, and the difference was retained after the putative leukemic clones were removed. Enrichment of TRBV06-family usage was observed among the top patient clones (8/27) relative to healthy controls (2/35). Each patient's main leukemic clonotypes were private, but roughly a quarter of these clonotypes showed up at low frequency in the non-leukemic repertoires of other patients. The data were not HLA-matched, and the higher clonality in CD4+ T-LGLL than in CD8+ T-LGLL could be due to the relatively small sample size.

The immunoSEQ assay at survey resolution was applied to genomic DNA for sequencing of TCRbeta rearrangements. The authors' pipeline ran thus. A lowest detectable productive clonotype frequency of 2.59 x 10-5 was observed in the TCR sequencing data. Analyses included only productive TCRbeta rearrangements, meaning complete and in-frame sequences. Simpson clonality, calculated in the immunoSEQ Analyzer version 3.0, was used as the measure of sample clonality. Clones were categorized by frequency as very rare, small, medium, large (1-20%) or hyperexpanded (>20%). OLGA 1.2.3 estimated generation probabilities, VDJtools produced V-gene circos plots, VDJdb was queried for specificities, and GLIPH identified CDR3 motifs. Not all clones reach the TCRdb copy of this immuneACCESS table, which keeps in-frame sequences only. Checked studies attribute under half of the gap to unresolved V genes and leave the rest unexplained. Clone size and V and J calls were adopted from that table, with D and trimming inferred from the DNA. The sample has about 38,000 clones on record, roughly 85% of them singletons. The top ten clones comprise under 1.5% of the sample.

The receptor chain draws on TRBV7-9 and TRBJ2-6, and TRBD1 aligns with 8 junction nucleotides. This receptor was identified in a human donor in good health. The sample taken for sequencing was CD4+ T cells from blood buffy coats. The DNA reads as follows: TGTGCCAGCAGCTCCCGGACAGGGAGCTCTGGGGCCAACGTCCTGACTTTC. It codes for CASSSRTGSSGANVLTF.